Below are 24 T cell receptor beta chains sequenced from a single sample in a study of beta chain features in type 1 diabetes. The authors reverse transcribed all of the isolated RNA, so sequencing captured expressed TCRB transcripts. The data were produced by immunoSEQ multiplex PCR, yet TCRdb's version contains in-frame clones alone and is incomplete. In the table there are about 160,000 clones, roughly 9% of which are singletons. Sequencing was performed on central memory CD4+ T cells from blood. The receptors here all came from a woman between 18 and 30 years old in good health.

The chain carries TRBV29-1 and TRBJ2-5, with 9 positions matching TRBD1. Germline V gene sequence: CDR1 SQVTM, CDR2 ANQGSEA. The CDR3 extends over 14 amino acids. The V and J ends lost 7 bases and 1 base, in that order; junction bases with no gene match: 7. CDR3 in DNA: TGCAGCGCAGCGGGACAGGGCACCCAAGAGACCCAGTACTTC. Amino acids: CSAAGQGTQETQYF.

This chain links TRBV5-1 with TRBJ2-3; D remains unclear. Trimming took 0 bases from V and 2 from J, leaving 7 bases between them. CDR1 is SGHRS and CDR2 is YFSETQ in the germline V gene. This CDR3 region has 14 residues. CDR3 sequence: CASSLDQSTDTQYF. The CDR3 coding sequence is TGCGCCAGCAGCTTGGACCAGTCCACAGATACGCAGTATTTT.

There are a few counts of this clone. The chain is built from TRBV19 and TRBJ2-5, with TRBD2 as a possible D gene (6 bases). There are 15 residues in the CDR3. Germline V lookup: CDR1 LNHDA, CDR2 SQIVND (reference sequence). Between the trimmed V and J ends, which lost 1 base and 1 base, there was a span of 10 bases. In nucleotides, the CDR3 is TGTGCCAGTAGTATAGCAGGCGGGGCCCAAGAGACCCAGTACTTC. Its protein is CASSIAGGAQETQYF.

This clone was observed a handful of times. The chain combines TRBV5-1 with TRBJ2-5; 9 bases agree with TRBD1. This CDR3 comprises 16 residues. Germline-derived CDR1 and CDR2 are SGHRS and YFSETQ. V was clipped by 0 bases and J by 0 bases; unmatched bases: 3. Here the CDR3 DNA reads TGCGCCAGCAGCTTGGACGGACAGGGGTACCAAGAGACCCAGTACTTC. Its translation is CASSLDGQGYQETQYF.

The V call is TRBV30, the J call TRBJ2-5; weak D call: TRBD1 (5 bases). From germline, CDR1 is GTSNPN and CDR2 SVGIG (reference sequence). The length of the CDR3 is 13 residues. V was clipped by 4 bases and J by 7 bases, with 16 bases between them. The CDR3 nucleotides are TGTGCCTGGACCCTGGGGCCCAGGTGGACCCAGTACTTC. Residues: CAWTLGPRWTQYF.

This clone was counted between two and nine times. The chain has TRBV30 and TRBJ1-2; TRBD1 agrees at 7 bases. Germline V CDR1 and CDR2: GTSNPN, SVGIG (reference sequence). The CDR3 covers 12 residues. Unmatched junction bases numbered 6, after V lost 5 bases and J lost 6 bases. The CDR3 spells CAWLDRRNGYTF. In nucleotides, the CDR3 is TGTGCCTGGTTGGACAGGAGAAATGGCTACACCTTC.

This clone was recorded a few times. In DNA form, the CDR3 reads TGTGCCAGCAAGGAGGGGGCGAATGAGCAGTTCTTC. Protein: CASKEGANEQFF. The V gene is TRBV28, the J gene TRBJ2-1; TRBD1 is a possible D gene (7 bases). Trimming pared 7 bases from V and 7 bases from J, leaving 11 bases between. This CDR3 region has 12 residues. Per germline, CDR1 MDHEN and CDR2 SYDVKM.

This clone was observed a single time. This sequence joins TRBV9 and TRBJ2-7; 8 nucleotides align to TRBD2. In germline, CDR1 is SGDLS, CDR2 YYNGEE. J was trimmed by 4 bases and V by 8 bases; bases with no gene match: 11. The CDR3 is 14 residues long. The CDR3 nucleotides are TGTGCCAGTTCTCCCGGGACTAGGGGATACGAGCAGTACTTC. Protein sequence: CASSPGTRGYEQYF.

The chain couples TRBV7-2 to TRBJ2-7, with 11 positions matching TRBD1. Germline-derived CDR1 and CDR2 are SGHTA and FQGNSA. Germline trimming cut 3 bases from V and 3 bases from J; bases unmatched to any gene: 4. The CDR3 loop spans 15 amino acids. The DNA for the CDR3 is TGTGCCAGCAGCTTGGCCGGGACAGGGGGCTACGAGCAGTACTTC. As protein: CASSLAGTGGYEQYF.

The J gene is TRBJ1-5, the V gene TRBV2, with 8 nucleotides matching TRBD1. Trimming cost V 8 bases and J 6 bases; bases outside gene matches: 6. The CDR3 totals 13 residues. Germline-derived CDR1 and CDR2 are SNHLY and FYNNEI. This chain's CDR3 is CASEGQVGQPQHF. CDR3 coding DNA: TGTGCCAGCGAGGGACAGGTGGGTCAGCCCCAGCATTTT.

This clone was counted only a few times. J is TRBJ2-7 and V is TRBV10-3, with D perhaps TRBD1 (7 bases). Looked up from germline, CDR1 is ENHRY and CDR2 is SYGVKD. V lost 6 bases, J lost 0 bases, and 18 bases lay in between. The CDR3 has 16 residues. CDR3 nucleotide sequence: TGTGCCATCAGGGCAACGGGGGACAGCAGCTCCTACGAGCAGTACTTC. Its protein is CAIRATGDSSSYEQYF.

The chain links TRBV5-8 to TRBJ2-2, with a tentative D call TRBD1 (6 bases). There are 14 residues in the CDR3. Germline-derived CDR1 and CDR2 are SGHTS and YDEGEE. V lost 3 bases, J lost 7 bases, and 13 bases lay in between. This CDR3 is CASSWDQGSGELFF. In DNA, the CDR3 is TGTGCCAGCAGCTGGGACCAGGGGAGCGGGGAGCTGTTTTTT.

In this sample, this clone turned up a few times. CDR3 residues: CASSSSQGYRPQHF. The DNA of the CDR3 is TGTGCCAGCAGCTCCTCCCAGGGGTATCGGCCCCAGCATTTT. This chain links TRBV6-5 with TRBJ1-5, with D possibly being TRBD1 (6 bases). CDR3 size: 14 residues. Germline CDR1 MNHEY, CDR2 SVGAGI. Trimming removed 6 bases at V and 9 bases at J, with 18 bases between.

The chain combines TRBV7-2 with TRBJ2-7, with D perhaps matching TRBD2 (6 bases). Germline CDR1 SGHTA, CDR2 FQGNSA. The CDR3 contains 16 residues. V was trimmed by 0 bases and J by 0 bases, leaving 12 bases between them. CDR3 bases: TGTGCCAGCAGCTTAGCGGGAGGCTTGAGCTCCTACGAGCAGTACTTC. Translation: CASSLAGGLSSYEQYF.

The rearrangement uses TRBV6-6 and TRBJ1-5; D unresolved. This CDR3 contains 14 residues. The V gene's germline CDR1 is MNHNY and CDR2 SVGAGI (reference sequence). The V gene lost 0 bases and the J gene lost 1 base, with 4 bases spanning the gap. The CDR3 here is CASSYSYSNQPQHF. CDR3 bases: TGTGCCAGCAGTTACTCCTACAGCAATCAGCCCCAGCATTTT.

V gene TRBV27 combines with J gene TRBJ2-3; 12 bases fit TRBD2. V dropped 4 bases and J dropped 1; count of bases not matched to a gene: 3. This CDR3 is built from 16 residues. The germline CDR1 and CDR2 sequences are MNHEY and SMNVEV (reference sequence). The CDR3 sequence is CASSSRLAGGTDTQYF. CDR3 bases: TGTGCCAGCAGTTCGCGACTAGCGGGGGGCACAGATACGCAGTATTTT.

V usage is TRBV11-2 and J usage is TRBJ2-7, with TRBD2 as a possible D gene (5 bases). V lost 5 bases, J lost 2 bases, and 13 bases lay in between. The V gene's germline CDR1 is SGHAT and CDR2 FQNNGV. The CDR3 runs to 14 residues. CDR3 DNA: TGTGCCAGCAGCCCAACGGGGAGCGCCTACGAGCAGTACTTC. Amino acids: CASSPTGSAYEQYF.

This clone has more than one count but fewer than ten. The CDR3 reads CSVGQGNGYTF. The CDR3 DNA reads as TGCAGCGTTGGACAGGGGAATGGCTACACCTTC. The chain combines TRBV29-1 with TRBJ1-2; 8 nucleotides align to TRBD1. The CDR3 spans 11 residues. CDR1 and CDR2 from the germline V gene are SQVTM and ANQGSEA. The V gene end was trimmed by 4 bases and the J gene end by 6 bases; junction bases not matched to a gene: 1.

This clone came up a few times. This sequence joins TRBV18 and TRBJ2-1, with TRBD1 matching over 9 bases. Trimming cost V 5 bases and J 8 bases; bases outside gene matches: 13. Looked up from germline, CDR1 is KGHSH and CDR2 is LQKENI. The CDR3 covers 16 residues. For the CDR3, the DNA is TGTGCCAGCTCAAGTCTGGGGACAGGGATCGACCATGAGCAGTTCTTC. It specifies CASSSLGTGIDHEQFF.

This clone was picked up a small number of times. The CDR3 sequence is CASSIGTSGRIETQYF. CDR3 sequence (DNA): TGTGCCAGTAGTATCGGGACTAGCGGGAGGATAGAGACCCAGTACTTC. The rearrangement links TRBV19 to TRBJ2-5; 15 bases line up with TRBD2. Trimming at V came to 3 bases and at J to 4 bases, leaving 3 bases not matched to a gene. The CDR3 spans 16 residues. Germline V gives CDR1 LNHDA, CDR2 SQIVND (reference sequence).

The table lists this clone with a few counts. This rearrangement joins TRBV6-5 to TRBJ1-2; perhaps TRBD1 as D (5 bases). CDR1 MNHEY and CDR2 SVGAGI come from the germline V gene. V gave up 7 bases and J gave up 2 bases, with 14 bases separating them. This CDR3 is built from 14 residues. CDR3 in DNA: TGTGCCAGCAACTACATTCAGGGCAACTATGGCTACACCTTC. Translating gives CASNYIQGNYGYTF.

This clone occurred a few times. The V gene is TRBV7-2, the J gene TRBJ2-2, with a possible D match to TRBD2 (7 bases). Germline CDR1 SGHTA, CDR2 FQGNSA. The CDR3 sequence is 15 residues long. Trimming left V 1 base short and J 3 bases short, with 9 bases between. Written as DNA, the CDR3 is TGTGCCAGCAGCTTAGACGGGGGGCACACCGGGGAGCTGTTTTTT. Its protein is CASSLDGGHTGELFF.

This clone was observed a few times. The junction departs from the called germline gene at one end, perhaps through a read error. The chain uses TRBV29-1 and TRBJ2-5; 9 bases agree with TRBD1. The germline CDR1 and CDR2 sequences are SQVTM and ANQGSEA. This CDR3 region has 16 residues. The CDR3 DNA reads as TGCAGCGTCTCGGGCACCAAAGGGACAGGGCGAGAGGCCCAGTACTTC. The encoded protein is CSVSGTKGTGREAQYF.

This clone has just a few counts. The gene calls are TRBV6-5 and TRBJ1-5; D remains unclear. Per germline, CDR1 MNHEY and CDR2 SVGAGI. V was pared by 0 bases and J by 5 bases, with 14 bases between. The CDR3 has 16 amino acids. The CDR3 here is CASSYSGSMGHQPQHF. As DNA, the CDR3 is TGTGCCAGCAGTTACTCAGGCAGCATGGGCCATCAGCCCCAGCATTTT.